The 19 T cell receptor beta chains listed next were all sequenced from one sample in a study of blood T cells in healthy people across ages (dated by TCRdb to the mid-2010s). Library generation was performed with 5' RACE. For sequencing, an Illumina HiSeq 2500 was employed. A second PCR of about 7 to 12 cycles was run with a J-beta primer mix and a sample-barcoded 5' primer. The raw public reads went through TCRdb reprocessing: fastp at Q25, MiXCR clone calling, in-frame beta chains kept. Rows are combined by CDR3 protein, so each entry shows the most common genes and DNA. Present in this sample are fewer than 2,000,000 distinct CDR3 sequences, 30% to 40% of which were seen just once. The leading ten clones occupy approximately 10% of the sample. Sequencing was performed on blood. These receptors all come from a woman between 25 and 40 years old in good health.

This clonotype appeared a few times. The chain combines TRBV15 with TRBJ1-4; no clear D. V was trimmed by 0 bases and J by 0 bases, leaving 8 bases between them. CDR1 and CDR2 from the germline V gene are LNHNV and YYDKDF (reference sequence). This CDR3 comprises 16 residues. CDR3 in amino acids: CATSREGLATNEKLFF. CDR3 nucleotide sequence: TGTGCCACCAGCAGAGAAGGGCTTGCAACTAATGAAAAACTGTTTTTT.

In its sample, this clonotype was seen a few times. The chain has TRBV28 and TRBJ2-1, with TRBD1 matching over 8 bases. V lost 5 bases to trimming and J lost 9 bases; unmatched junction nucleotides: 12. CDR3 size: 15 residues. Germline V gene sequence: CDR1 MDHEN, CDR2 SYDVKM. CDR3 sequence (DNA): TGTGCCAGCAGTCCTGACAGGGGTAGGCTCTCTGAGCAGTTCTTC. Its protein is CASSPDRGRLSEQFF.

This clonotype was detected a few times. V usage is TRBV7-9 and J usage is TRBJ2-7; D gene uncertain. The length of the CDR3 is 12 residues. Trimming removed 7 bases from V and 3 bases from J, with 10 bases in between. Looked up from germline, CDR1 is SEHNR and CDR2 is FQNEAQ (reference sequence). CDR3 amino acids: CASTGRNYEQYF. Here the CDR3 DNA reads TGTGCCAGCACTGGCAGGAACTACGAGCAGTACTTC.

The chain combines TRBV7-9 with TRBJ1-1; D call uncertain. The ends were cut back, 8 bases at V and 6 bases at J, with 13 bases in the middle. There are 12 residues in the CDR3. Per germline, CDR1 SEHNR and CDR2 FQNEAQ (reference sequence). CDR3 sequence (DNA): TGTGCCAGCTCAAGTTCAGGCTCTGAAGCTTTCTTT. Translating it yields CASSSSGSEAFF.

This clonotype turned up a few times. A much more abundant neighbour one base away suggests this may be a read error. V and J are TRBV29-1 and TRBJ2-7, with D perhaps matching TRBD1 (6 bases). CDR1 and CDR2 from the germline V gene are SQVTM and ANQGSEA. V lost 7 bases and J lost 0, with 16 bases in between. This CDR3 contains 14 residues. The CDR3 region has the DNA TGCAGCGCCGACCGTCAGGGGACCTCCTACGAGCAGTACTTC. This sequence encodes CSADRQGTSYEQYF.

V is TRBV30 and J is TRBJ2-7; maybe TRBD1 (5 bases). This CDR3 region has 15 residues. CDR1 is GTSNPN, CDR2 SVGIG, per germline (reference sequence). V shed 0 bases and J shed 5 bases, with 17 bases lying between them. CDR3 amino acids: CAWSVRFRDIHEQYF. The CDR3 DNA follows: TGTGCCTGGAGTGTACGGTTCAGGGATATTCACGAGCAGTACTTC.

The chain is built from TRBV6-2 or TRBV6-3 and TRBJ1-2, with a tentative D call TRBD1 (5 bases). V gave up 2 bases and J gave up 1 base, with 8 bases separating them. The CDR3 is made up of 14 amino acids. Germline assignment: CDR1 MNHEY and CDR2 SVGEGT. The CDR3 region is CASSYETVNYGYTF. CDR3 nucleotide sequence: TGTGCCAGCAGTTACGAGACAGTTAACTATGGCTACACCTTC.

V gene TRBV27 combines with J gene TRBJ2-1; D possibly corresponds to TRBD1 (6 bases). Trimming took 11 bases from V and 4 from J, leaving 21 bases between them. CDR1 is MNHEY, CDR2 SMNVEV, per germline (reference sequence). CDR3 size: 15 residues. The CDR3 region is CASSSGTPIYNEQFF. In DNA form, the CDR3 reads TGTGCCTCCAGTTCCGGGACACCGATTTACAATGAGCAGTTCTTC.

The sample holds a few counts of this clonotype. V is TRBV25-1 and J is TRBJ2-1; 8 nucleotides align to TRBD2. CDR3 size: 13 residues. Losses at the gene ends were 7 bases for V and 9 bases for J; bases not matched to a gene: 8. CDR1 is MGHDK, CDR2 SYGVNS, per germline. The CDR3 here is CASTAPGRGEQFF. CDR3 nucleotides: TGTGCCAGCACCGCACCCGGGAGGGGTGAGCAGTTCTTC. The full variable domain, completed using reference TRBV25-1 and TRBJ2-1, is EADIYQTPRYLVIGTGKKITLECSQTMGHDKMYWYQQDPGMELHLIHYSYGVNSTEKGDLSSESTVSRIRTEHFPLTLESARPSHTSQYLCASTAPGRGEQFFGPGTRLTVL.

This clonotype was counted a few times. J is TRBJ2-7 and V is TRBV29-1, with 9 bases fitting TRBD1. This CDR3 comprises 15 residues. Germline V CDR1 and CDR2: SQVTM, ANQGSEA. The J segment lost 3 bases and the V segment lost 2 bases, leaving 8 bases of the junction unmatched. CDR3: CSVEKKGQGNYEQYF. The CDR3 DNA follows: TGCAGCGTTGAAAAAAAGGGACAGGGCAACTACGAGCAGTACTTC.

The chain is built from TRBV10-3 and TRBJ1-5; D might be TRBD1 (6 bases). The ends were cut back, 1 base at V and 7 bases at J, with 11 bases in the middle. The CDR3 is 14 amino acids. Germline loops: CDR1 ENHRY, CDR2 SYGVKD. The CDR3 reads CAISELGGGQPQHF. DNA for the CDR3: TGTGCCATCAGTGAGTTGGGGGGCGGACAGCCCCAGCATTTT.

This clonotype came up a few times. The genes are TRBV9 and TRBJ2-3, with 9 bases that match TRBD2. The germline gives CDR1 SGDLS, CDR2 YYNGEE. The CDR3 consists of 15 residues. The J segment lost 5 bases and the V segment lost 0 bases, leaving 4 bases of the junction unmatched. CDR3 sequence (DNA): TGTGCCAGCAGCGTAGTTAGCGGGGGTGAAGATACGCAGTATTTT. It translates to CASSVVSGGEDTQYF.

This clonotype showed up just a few times. This chain joins TRBV6-1 and TRBJ1-2, with D maybe TRBD1 (6 bases). V dropped 9 bases and J dropped 5 bases, with 19 bases sitting between them. Germline V gene lookup returns CDR1 MNHNS and CDR2 SASEGT. The CDR3 totals 14 residues. CDR3 nucleotides: TGTGCCAGTAGTCCTCGGGGGGCATCATATGGCTACACCTTC. It codes for CASSPRGASYGYTF.

This sequence joins TRBV6-1 and TRBJ2-1, with a weak D call TRBD1 (6 bases). From germline, CDR1 is MNHNS and CDR2 SASEGT. The V and J ends lost 8 bases and 8 bases respectively, with 22 bases between them. This CDR3 region has 15 residues. DNA for the CDR3: TGTGCCAGCTTCGGTCTGACAGGAAAACGAGATGAGCAGTTCTTC. This translates into CASFGLTGKRDEQFF.

The sample holds many counts of this clonotype. The CDR3 spells CASSPRTGGDEQFF. The CDR3 DNA reads TGTGCCAGCAGCCCCCGGACAGGGGGAGATGAGCAGTTCTTC. The J gene is TRBJ2-1, the V gene TRBV11-2; TRBD1 matches 10 bases. Germline lookup yields CDR1 SGHAT and CDR2 FQNNGV. V lost 5 bases to trimming and J lost 8 bases; unmatched junction nucleotides: 6. This CDR3 is built from 14 residues. Full variable domain (rest looked up from reference TRBV11-2 and TRBJ2-1): EAGVAQSPRYKIIEKRQSVAFWCNPISGHATLYWYQQILGQGPKLLIQFQNNGVVDDSQLPKDRFSAERLKGVDSTLKIQPAKLEDSAVYLCASSPRTGGDEQFFGPGTRLTVL.

The rearrangement uses TRBV7-8 and TRBJ2-3; D may correspond to TRBD1 or TRBD2 (5 bases each). The germline gives CDR1 SGHVS, CDR2 FQNEAQ. This CDR3 is 13 amino acids long. Trimming took 6 bases from V and 5 from J, leaving 12 bases between them. CDR3 in amino acids: CASSGGWVDTQYF. The CDR3 DNA sequence: TGTGCCAGCAGTGGGGGTTGGGTAGATACGCAGTATTTT.

This chain joins TRBV10-3 and TRBJ1-1; 7 bases map to TRBD1. Trimming at V came to 10 bases and at J to 0 bases, leaving 2 bases not matched to a gene. Per germline, CDR1 ENHRY and CDR2 SYGVKD. The CDR3 spans 12 residues. The CDR3 loop is CATGQLNTEAFF. The CDR3 DNA follows: TGTGCCACGGGACAGCTGAACACTGAAGCTTTCTTT.

V is TRBV28 and J is TRBJ2-2, with D unclear. Trimming stripped 6 bases from V and 5 bases from J, with 13 bases between. CDR1 and CDR2 (germline): MDHEN, SYDVKM. This CDR3 comprises 14 residues. The CDR3 loop is CASRSVAGTGELFF. The CDR3 DNA sequence: TGTGCCAGCAGATCCGTGGCAGGAACCGGGGAGCTGTTTTTT.

The table lists this clonotype with a few counts. The chain combines TRBV7-3 with TRBJ2-1, with 9 bases that match TRBD2. Germline assignment: CDR1 SGHTA and CDR2 FQGTGA. CDR3 size: 14 residues. V dropped 5 bases and J dropped 7; count of bases not matched to a gene: 6. Written as DNA, the CDR3 is TGTGCCAGCAGCAAAGGGACTAGCCGAAATGAGCAGTTCTTC. Protein product: CASSKGTSRNEQFF.